Each of the 24 T cell receptor beta chains below was sequenced from the same sample in a study of cytomegalovirus exposure and HLA in healthy donors. 60 Vbeta and 13 Jbeta primers were used in PCR. Repertoires were generated with immunoSEQ multiplex PCR, while TCRdb's copy carries only in-frame clones and drops some. The profile covers 100,000 or so clones, with roughly 71% appearing a single time and roughly 10% taken by the ten largest. Sequencing was performed on PBMCs. Every receptor here comes from a man in his forties in good health and CMV-seropositive.

V usage is TRBV9 and J usage is TRBJ2-1; D perhaps matches TRBD1 (5 bases). The V end was cut by 0 bases, the J end by 8 bases, with 15 bases between. There are 15 residues in the CDR3. Germline CDR1 SGDLS, CDR2 YYNGEE. Here the CDR3 reads CASSVENRGRDEQFF. CDR3 sequence (DNA): TGTGCCAGCAGCGTAGAGAATAGGGGCAGGGATGAGCAGTTCTTC. The entire variable domain, with the rest obtained from reference TRBV9 and TRBJ2-1, is as follows: DSGVTQTPKHLITATGQRVTLRCSPRSGDLSVYWYQQSLDQGLQFLIQYYNGEERAKGNILERFSAQQFPDLHSELNLSSLELGDSALYFCASSVENRGRDEQFFGPGTRLTVL.

The gene calls are TRBV30 and TRBJ2-1; D remains ambiguous. V lost 1 base and J lost 0, with 10 bases in between. The V gene's germline CDR1 is GTSNPN and CDR2 SVGIG (reference sequence). This CDR3 contains 15 residues. CDR3 nucleotide sequence: TGTGCCTGGAGTGCCTATCCGGGCTCCTACAATGAGCAGTTCTTC. This codes for CAWSAYPGSYNEQFF.

The chain couples TRBV4-1 to TRBJ1-2; 7 nucleotides line up with TRBD1. Germline loops: CDR1 MGHRA, CDR2 YSYEKL. Trimming at V came to 0 bases and at J to 0 bases, leaving 7 bases not matched to a gene. The CDR3 sequence is 17 residues long. CDR3 in DNA: TGCGCCAGCAGCCAAGAGCATATGGGGACAGCTAACTATGGCTACACCTTC. This codes for CASSQEHMGTANYGYTF.

The J gene is TRBJ1-2, the V gene TRBV6-5, with TRBD1 identical over 10 bases. The trim removed 7 bases at V and 7 bases at J, leaving 6 bases unmatched. In germline, CDR1 is MNHEY, CDR2 SVGAGI. The CDR3 extends over 13 amino acids. CDR3 sequence: CASTGQGRGGYTF. CDR3 nucleotide sequence: TGTGCCAGCACGGGACAGGGGCGCGGTGGCTACACCTTC.

V gene TRBV11-1 combines with J gene TRBJ1-1; weak D call: TRBD1 (5 bases). The CDR3 spans 15 residues. Per germline, CDR1 SGHAT and CDR2 FQDESV (reference sequence). Trimming took off 7 bases at V and 5 bases at J, with 20 bases between the two ends. In nucleotides, the CDR3 is TGTGCCAGCACCCGGCGGGACCCTCGGGCGACTGAAGCTTTCTTT. Translation: CASTRRDPRATEAFF. The full variable domain, with the rest looked up from reference TRBV11-1 and TRBJ1-1, is EAEVAQSPRYKITEKSQAVAFWCDPISGHATLYWYRQILGQGPELLVQFQDESVVDDSQLPKDRFSAERLKGVDSTLKIQPAELGDSAMYLCASTRRDPRATEAFFGQGTRLTVV.

CDR3 region: CASSIDPGQGASNYGYTF. The CDR3 nucleotides read TGCGCCAGCAGCATAGATCCGGGACAGGGGGCCTCTAACTATGGCTACACCTTC. The rearrangement links TRBV5-1 to TRBJ1-2, with 12 positions matching TRBD1. The J segment lost 0 bases and the V segment lost 4 bases, leaving 10 bases of the junction unmatched. The V gene's germline CDR1 is SGHRS and CDR2 YFSETQ. CDR3 size: 18 residues.

CDR3 in DNA: TGTGCCAGCAGCCAAGCGACAGGGCACTACAATGAGCAGTTCTTC. Protein sequence: CASSQATGHYNEQFF. The chain is built from TRBV14 and TRBJ2-1; TRBD1 agrees at 7 bases. Germline assignment: CDR1 SGHDN and CDR2 FVKESK. The V gene end was trimmed by 1 base and the J gene end by 3 bases; junction bases not matched to a gene: 3. The CDR3 has 15 amino acids.

This clone is a singleton in its sample. V and J are TRBV7-6 and TRBJ2-2, with 9 bases lining up with TRBD2. V dropped 5 bases and J dropped 3; count of bases not matched to a gene: 10. This CDR3 has 17 residues. Germline CDR1 and CDR2: SGHVS and FNYEAQ. The CDR3 here is CASSPLAGPPDTGELFF. Here the CDR3 DNA reads TGTGCCAGCAGCCCTCTAGCGGGACCCCCCGACACCGGGGAGCTGTTTTTT.

The chain joins TRBV7-2 to TRBJ1-2, with 9 positions matching TRBD1. Germline values: CDR1 SGHTA, CDR2 FQGNSA. Germline trimming cut 4 bases from V and 4 bases from J; bases unmatched to any gene: 4. The CDR3 spans 14 residues. The CDR3 is CASSSGTGLYGYTF. The CDR3 coding sequence is TGTGCCAGCAGCTCCGGGACAGGGCTCTATGGCTACACCTTC. The full variable domain, completed using reference TRBV7-2 and TRBJ1-2, is GAGVSQSPSNKVTEKGKDVELRCDPISGHTALYWYRQSLGQGLEFLIYFQGNSAPDKSGLPSDRFSAERTGGSVSTLTIQRTQQEDSAVYLCASSSGTGLYGYTFGSGTRLTVV.

The chain has TRBV2 and TRBJ2-5; perhaps TRBD2 as D (6 bases). The CDR3 is 13 amino acids. Between the trimmed V and J ends, which lost 9 bases and 5 bases, there was a span of 16 bases. CDR1 and CDR2 from the germline V gene are SNHLY and FYNNEI. The CDR3 coding sequence is TGTGCCAGTAGACGGGAGTTAGAGGAGACCCAGTACTTC. This translates into CASRRELEETQYF.

V usage is TRBV6-5 and J usage is TRBJ2-7; 7 bases are shared with TRBD2. The germline CDR1 and CDR2 sequences are MNHEY and SVGAGI. After removal of 7 bases from V and 6 bases from J, the junction contained 9 bases not matched to a gene. The CDR3 contains 13 residues. CDR3 DNA sequence: TGTGCCAGCATAGGCAGGACTAGGGGCGAGCAGTACTTC. It specifies CASIGRTRGEQYF.

The chain is built from TRBV4-2 and TRBJ2-1, with D hard to call. The length of the CDR3 is 12 residues. CDR1 is LGHNA and CDR2 is YNFKEQ in the germline V gene. V gave up 4 bases and J gave up 10 bases, with 11 bases separating them. The CDR3 DNA reads as TGTGCCAGCAGCCCCCCGCATGAGGAGCAGTTCTTC. It yields the protein CASSPPHEEQFF.

This chain links TRBV28 with TRBJ2-3; 7 bases map to TRBD2. The V segment lost 8 bases and the J segment 0 bases; nucleotides outside the gene matches: 11. Germline CDR1 is MDHEN and CDR2 is SYDVKM. The CDR3 is made up of 16 amino acids. CDR3 bases: TGTGCCAGCTCCCCTTTCACTAGCGTTAGCACAGATACGCAGTATTTT. The encoded protein is CASSPFTSVSTDTQYF.

V usage is TRBV28 and J usage is TRBJ1-5, with 7 bases that match TRBD1. Trimming at V came to 6 bases and at J to 7 bases, leaving 15 bases not matched to a gene. CDR3 size: 16 residues. CDR1 and CDR2 from the germline V gene are MDHEN and SYDVKM. The CDR3 DNA reads TGTGCCAGCAGCACCCGAATGACAGGGCGAGACCAGCCCCAGCATTTT. The encoded protein is CASSTRMTGRDQPQHF.

The genes are TRBV27 and TRBJ2-1; D call uncertain. V was shortened by 3 bases and J by 0 bases, with 6 bases between the two germline ends. This CDR3 spans 14 amino acids. CDR1 and CDR2 (germline): MNHEY, SMNVEV (reference sequence). CDR3 region: CASSFPSSYNEQFF. CDR3 nucleotides: TGTGCCAGCAGTTTCCCTAGCTCCTACAATGAGCAGTTCTTC.

The chain couples TRBV7-2 to TRBJ1-5, with TRBD1 matching 7 bases. The V segment lost 1 base and the J segment 3 bases; nucleotides outside the gene matches: 3. The CDR3 totals 15 residues. Germline V gene lookup returns CDR1 SGHTA and CDR2 FQGNSA. CDR3 sequence (DNA): TGTGCCAGCAGCTTAGGACAGGGTAACAATCAGCCCCAGCATTTT. The encoded protein is CASSLGQGNNQPQHF.

To note about this clone: No DNA is shown, since the ends of the CDR3 on it are uncertain; the CDR3 is the one TCRdb lists. The chain's CDR3 is CASSHSGQGEQYF. This chain uses TRBV7-3 with TRBJ2-7; the tabulated D call, TRBD1, remains unverified against the DNA. The germline V gene encodes CDR1 SGHTA and CDR2 FQGTGA. The CDR3 is 13 amino acids in total, end residues counted.

The gene calls are TRBV5-4 and TRBJ1-1, with a tentative D call TRBD1 (5 bases). V was pared by 1 base and J by 1 base, with 8 bases between. The CDR3 is 14 amino acids. Per germline, CDR1 SGHNT and CDR2 YYREEE (reference sequence). CDR3 sequence (DNA): TGTGCCAGCAGCTTGATGACAGCGAACACTGAAGCTTTCTTT. As protein: CASSLMTANTEAFF.

This clone was seen once. This chain connects TRBV7-9 to TRBJ1-4; D perhaps matches TRBD1 (6 bases). The CDR3 has 16 amino acids. V was trimmed by 0 bases and J by 4 bases, leaving 12 bases between them. Germline-derived CDR1 and CDR2 are SEHNR and FQNEAQ (reference sequence). The CDR3 here is CASSLAQGHSNEKLFF. CDR3 nucleotide sequence: TGTGCCAGCAGCTTAGCCCAGGGGCACAGTAATGAAAAACTGTTTTTT.

The rearrangement joins TRBV30 to TRBJ2-7; D might be TRBD2 (5 bases). The V gene lost 0 bases and the J gene lost 7 bases, with 13 bases spanning the gap. This CDR3 is built from 13 residues. The V gene's germline CDR1 is GTSNPN and CDR2 SVGIG (reference sequence). CDR3 bases: TGTGCCTGGAGTGTAGCTAGCTCGGTTGAGCAGTACGTC. As protein: CAWSVASSVEQYV.

This rearrangement joins TRBV5-6 to TRBJ2-2; TRBD2 matches 11 bases. CDR3 size: 16 residues. Trimming cost V 4 bases and J 2 bases; bases outside gene matches: 4. Germline CDR1 is SGHDT and CDR2 is YYEEEE. DNA for the CDR3: TGTGCCAGCAGCCCGACTAGCGGGACTAACACCGGGGAGCTGTTTTTT. This codes for CASSPTSGTNTGELFF.

The chain carries TRBV5-8 and TRBJ1-2, with 7 bases identical to TRBD1. The CDR3 is 14 residues long. Trimming removed 4 bases from V and 0 bases from J; junction bases left unmatched: 3. The V gene's germline CDR1 is SGHTS and CDR2 YDEGEE. CDR3 DNA: TGTGCCAGCAGCAGGGGACAGTCTAACTATGGCTACACCTTC. Its translation: CASSRGQSNYGYTF. Supplemented by reference TRBV5-8 and TRBJ1-2, the full variable domain reads EAGVTQSPTHLIKTRGQQATLRCSPISGHTSVYWYQQALGLGLQFLLWYDEGEERNRGNFPPRFSGRQFPNYSSELNVNALELEDSALYLCASSRGQSNYGYTFGSGTRLTVV.

There are a few counts of this clone. The CDR3 coding sequence is TGTGCCAGCAGTGAACAAGCGGGGGGCTCCTACAATGAGCAGTTCTTC. Amino acids: CASSEQAGGSYNEQFF. This chain joins TRBV6-1 and TRBJ2-1, with 9 bases fitting TRBD2. This CDR3 contains 16 residues. Germline V gene lookup returns CDR1 MNHNS and CDR2 SASEGT. After removal of 2 bases from V and 0 bases from J, the junction contained 2 bases not matched to a gene.

This clone showed up just a few times. The chain carries TRBV5-1 and TRBJ1-1; D is unresolved. CDR3 length equals 14 residues. The V end was cut by 3 bases, the J end by 9 bases, with 18 bases between. The germline gives CDR1 SGHRS, CDR2 YFSETQ. CDR3 DNA: TGCGCCAGCAGCTCGGGCGGAGAGGGAGTTCAAGCTTTCTTT. Translation gives CASSSGGEGVQAFF. The full variable domain, its missing parts supplied by reference TRBV5-1 and TRBJ1-1, is KAGVTQTPRYLIKTRGQQVTLSCSPISGHRSVSWYQQTPGQGLQFLFEYFSETQRNKGNFPGRFSGRQFSNSRSEMNVSTLELGDSALYLCASSSGGEGVQAFFGQGTRLTVV.